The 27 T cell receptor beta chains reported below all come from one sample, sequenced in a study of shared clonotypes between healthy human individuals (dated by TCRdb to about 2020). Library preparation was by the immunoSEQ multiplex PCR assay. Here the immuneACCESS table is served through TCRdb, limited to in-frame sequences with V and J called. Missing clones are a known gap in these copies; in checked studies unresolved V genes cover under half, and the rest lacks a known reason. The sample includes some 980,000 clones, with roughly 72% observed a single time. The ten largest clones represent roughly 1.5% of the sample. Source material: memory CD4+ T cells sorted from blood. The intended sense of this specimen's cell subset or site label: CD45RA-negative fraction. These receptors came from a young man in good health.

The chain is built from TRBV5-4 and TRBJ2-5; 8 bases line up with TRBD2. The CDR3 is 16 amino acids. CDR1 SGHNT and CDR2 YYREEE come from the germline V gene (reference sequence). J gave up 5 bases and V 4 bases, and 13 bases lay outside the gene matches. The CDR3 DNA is TGTGCCAGCAGCCCCGGGGGGGGTGTTGGAGGGGAGACCCAGTACTTC. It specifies CASSPGGGVGGETQYF.

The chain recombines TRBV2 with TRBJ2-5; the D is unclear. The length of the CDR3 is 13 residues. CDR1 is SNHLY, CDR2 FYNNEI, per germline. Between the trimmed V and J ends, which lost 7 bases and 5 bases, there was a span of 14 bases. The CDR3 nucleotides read TGTGCCAGCATTCTTGGGGTAGTGGAGACCCAGTACTTC. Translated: CASILGVVETQYF.

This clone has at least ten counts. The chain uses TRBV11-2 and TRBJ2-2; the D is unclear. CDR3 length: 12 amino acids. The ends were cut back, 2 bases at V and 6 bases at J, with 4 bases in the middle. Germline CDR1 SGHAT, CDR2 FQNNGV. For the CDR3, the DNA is TGTGCCAGCAGCTTAAACGCCGGGGAGCTGTTTTTT. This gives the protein CASSLNAGELFF.

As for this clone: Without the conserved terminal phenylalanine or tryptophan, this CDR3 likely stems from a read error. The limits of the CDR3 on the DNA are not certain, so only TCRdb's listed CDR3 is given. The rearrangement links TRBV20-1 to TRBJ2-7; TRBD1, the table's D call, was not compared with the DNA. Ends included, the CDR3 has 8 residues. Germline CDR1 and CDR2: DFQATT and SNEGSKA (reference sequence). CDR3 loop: CRGQTGGL.

CDR3 region: CASSEKQGASAGELFF. The DNA for the CDR3 is TGTGCCAGCAGCGAGAAACAGGGGGCGTCCGCCGGGGAGCTGTTTTTT. The V and J genes are TRBV9 and TRBJ2-2; 9 bases map to TRBD1. The CDR3 spans 16 residues. Looked up from germline, CDR1 is SGDLS and CDR2 is YYNGEE. J was trimmed by 6 bases and V by 3 bases; bases with no gene match: 9.

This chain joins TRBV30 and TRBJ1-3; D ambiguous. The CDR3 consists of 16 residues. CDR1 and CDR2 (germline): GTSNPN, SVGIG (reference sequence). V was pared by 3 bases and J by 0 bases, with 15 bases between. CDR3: CAWSPLPSGSGNTIYF. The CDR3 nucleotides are TGTGCCTGGAGCCCCCTCCCCTCGGGCTCTGGAAACACCATATATTTT.

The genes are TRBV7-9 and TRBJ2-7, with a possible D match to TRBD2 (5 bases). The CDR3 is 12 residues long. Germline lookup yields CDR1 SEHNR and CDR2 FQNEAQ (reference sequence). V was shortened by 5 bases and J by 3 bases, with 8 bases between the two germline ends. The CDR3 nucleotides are TGTGCCAGCAGCCCTGAGGGCTACGAGCAGTACTTC. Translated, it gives CASSPEGYEQYF.

CDR3 residues: CASSLDPTSGGSTDTQYF. CDR3 coding DNA: TGTGCCAGCAGCTTGGACCCGACTAGCGGGGGGAGCACAGATACGCAGTATTTT. The rearrangement joins TRBV5-4 to TRBJ2-3; 13 bases match TRBD2. This CDR3 has 18 amino acids. Looked up from germline, CDR1 is SGHNT and CDR2 is YYREEE (reference sequence). The trim removed 0 bases at V and 0 bases at J, leaving 4 bases unmatched.

The CDR3 is CASSLEGRAERELFF. Here the CDR3 DNA reads TGCGCCAGCAGCTTGGAGGGCAGGGCTGAGAGGGAGCTGTTTTTT. This chain connects TRBV5-1 to TRBJ2-2; tentatively, D is TRBD1 (5 bases). Germline V gene sequence: CDR1 SGHRS, CDR2 YFSETQ. With 0 bases removed from V and 9 bases from J, the gap between germline ends came to 15 bases. The CDR3 totals 15 residues.

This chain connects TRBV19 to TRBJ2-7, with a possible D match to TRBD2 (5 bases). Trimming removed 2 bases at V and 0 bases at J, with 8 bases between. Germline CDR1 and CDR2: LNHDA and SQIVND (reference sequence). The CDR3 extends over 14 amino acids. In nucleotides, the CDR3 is TGTGCCAGTAGTATATCGAGGGACTCCTACGAGCAGTACTTC. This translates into CASSISRDSYEQYF.

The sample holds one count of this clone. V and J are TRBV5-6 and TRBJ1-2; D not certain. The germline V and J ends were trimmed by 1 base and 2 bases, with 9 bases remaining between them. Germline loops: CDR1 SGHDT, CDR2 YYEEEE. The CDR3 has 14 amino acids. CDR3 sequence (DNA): TGTGCCAGCAGCTTGTACGGCGGAAACTATGGCTACACCTTC. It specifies CASSLYGGNYGYTF.

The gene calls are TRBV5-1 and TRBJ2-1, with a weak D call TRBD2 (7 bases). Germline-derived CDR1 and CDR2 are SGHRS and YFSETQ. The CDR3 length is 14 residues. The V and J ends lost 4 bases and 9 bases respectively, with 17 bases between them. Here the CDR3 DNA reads TGCGCCAGCAGCCAACCCCGGGGGGCTGGTGAGCAGTTCTTC. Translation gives CASSQPRGAGEQFF.

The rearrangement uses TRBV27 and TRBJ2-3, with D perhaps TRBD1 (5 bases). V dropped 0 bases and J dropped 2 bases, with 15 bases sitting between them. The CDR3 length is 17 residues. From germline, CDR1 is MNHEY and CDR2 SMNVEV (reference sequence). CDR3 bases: TGTGCCAGCAGTTTATCGGACACCAGACCGGACACAGATACGCAGTATTTT. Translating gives CASSLSDTRPDTDTQYF.

Written as DNA, the CDR3 is TGTGCCATCAGTGAAGTATCTGGCGGGGCCACAGATACGCAGTATTTT. It translates to CAISEVSGGATDTQYF. This chain joins TRBV10-3 and TRBJ2-3; possibly TRBD2 for D (6 bases). With 3 bases removed from V and 2 bases from J, the gap between germline ends came to 15 bases. Germline CDR1 and CDR2: ENHRY and SYGVKD. The CDR3 sequence is 16 residues long.

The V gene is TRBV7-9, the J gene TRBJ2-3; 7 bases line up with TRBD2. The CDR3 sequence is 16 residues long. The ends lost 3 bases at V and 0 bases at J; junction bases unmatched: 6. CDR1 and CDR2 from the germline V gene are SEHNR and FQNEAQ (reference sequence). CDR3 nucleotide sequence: TGTGCCAGCAGCTTTACCCTGGGAGGGAGCACAGATACGCAGTATTTT. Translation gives CASSFTLGGSTDTQYF.

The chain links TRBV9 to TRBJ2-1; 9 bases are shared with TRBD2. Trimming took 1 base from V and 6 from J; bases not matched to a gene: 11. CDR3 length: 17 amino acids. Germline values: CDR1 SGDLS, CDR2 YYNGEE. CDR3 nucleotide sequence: TGTGCCAGCAGCGTAAGCAGCGGGAGGTCAGGCTGCAATGAGCAGTTCTTC. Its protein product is CASSVSSGRSGCNEQFF.

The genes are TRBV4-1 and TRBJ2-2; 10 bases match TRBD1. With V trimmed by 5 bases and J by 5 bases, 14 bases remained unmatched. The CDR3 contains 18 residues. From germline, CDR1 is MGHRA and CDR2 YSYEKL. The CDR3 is CASSSGPGQGLLTGELFF. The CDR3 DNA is TGCGCCAGCAGCTCGGGCCCGGGACAGGGGCTTCTAACCGGGGAGCTGTTTTTT.

The CDR3 coding sequence is TGTGCCAGTAGTATCCTTCACAGGACTGAAGCTTTCTTT. As protein: CASSILHRTEAFF. J is TRBJ1-1 and V is TRBV19; a possible D gene is TRBD1 (5 bases). The CDR3 totals 13 residues. V lost 3 bases to trimming and J lost 5 bases, with 10 bases between them. Germline V gene data show CDR1 as LNHDA and CDR2 as SQIVND (reference sequence).

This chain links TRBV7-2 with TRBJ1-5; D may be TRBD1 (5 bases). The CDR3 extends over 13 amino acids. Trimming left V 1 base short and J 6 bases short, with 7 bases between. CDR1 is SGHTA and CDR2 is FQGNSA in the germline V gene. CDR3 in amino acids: CASSLEGPQPQHF. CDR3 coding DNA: TGTGCCAGCAGCTTAGAGGGGCCTCAGCCCCAGCATTTT.

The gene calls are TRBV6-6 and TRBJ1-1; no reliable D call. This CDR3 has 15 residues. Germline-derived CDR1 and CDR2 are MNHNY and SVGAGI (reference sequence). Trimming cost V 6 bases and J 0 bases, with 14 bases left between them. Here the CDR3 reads CASSYDEGLNTEAFF. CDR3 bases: TGTGCCAGCAGCTATGATGAAGGTTTGAACACTGAAGCTTTCTTT.

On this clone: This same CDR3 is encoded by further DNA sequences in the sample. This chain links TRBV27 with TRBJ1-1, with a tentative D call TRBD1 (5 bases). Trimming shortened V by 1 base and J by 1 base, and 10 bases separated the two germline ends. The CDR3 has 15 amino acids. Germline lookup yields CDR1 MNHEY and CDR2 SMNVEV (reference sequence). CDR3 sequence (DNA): TGTGCCAGCAGTTTATACCCGGGGGGGAACACTGAAGCTTTCTTT. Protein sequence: CASSLYPGGNTEAFF.

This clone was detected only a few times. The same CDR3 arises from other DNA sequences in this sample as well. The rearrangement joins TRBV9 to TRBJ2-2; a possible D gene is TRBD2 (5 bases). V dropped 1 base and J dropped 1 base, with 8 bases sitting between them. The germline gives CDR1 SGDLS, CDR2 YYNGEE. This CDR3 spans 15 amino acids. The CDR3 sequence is CASSVRGLNTGELFF. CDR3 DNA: TGTGCCAGCAGCGTAAGAGGACTGAACACCGGGGAGCTGTTTTTT. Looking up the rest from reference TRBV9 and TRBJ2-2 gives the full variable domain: DSGVTQTPKHLITATGQRVTLRCSPRSGDLSVYWYQQSLDQGLQFLIQYYNGEERAKGNILERFSAQQFPDLHSELNLSSLELGDSALYFCASSVRGLNTGELFFGEGSRLTVL.

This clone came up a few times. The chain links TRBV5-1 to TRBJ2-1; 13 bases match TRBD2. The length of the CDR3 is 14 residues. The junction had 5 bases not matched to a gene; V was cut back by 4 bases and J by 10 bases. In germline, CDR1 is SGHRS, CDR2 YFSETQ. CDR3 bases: TGCGCCAGCAGCCCGATGACTAGCGGGGGGGAGCAGTTCTTC. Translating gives CASSPMTSGGEQFF.

The CDR3 is CAIRGTSGISYEQYF. In nucleotides, the CDR3 is TGTGCCATCAGAGGGACTAGCGGAATTTCCTACGAGCAGTACTTC. The chain has TRBV10-3 and TRBJ2-7; 11 nucleotides agree with TRBD2. Per the germline V gene, CDR1 is ENHRY and CDR2 is SYGVKD. This CDR3 region has 15 residues. The V segment lost 6 bases and the J segment 1 base; nucleotides outside the gene matches: 5.

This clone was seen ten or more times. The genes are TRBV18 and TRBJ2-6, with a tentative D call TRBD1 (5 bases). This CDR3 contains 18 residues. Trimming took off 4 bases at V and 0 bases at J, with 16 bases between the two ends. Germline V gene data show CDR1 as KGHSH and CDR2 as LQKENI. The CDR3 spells CASSRVQGRSSGANVLTF. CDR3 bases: TGTGCCAGCTCACGCGTGCAGGGCAGAAGCTCTGGGGCCAACGTCCTGACTTTC.

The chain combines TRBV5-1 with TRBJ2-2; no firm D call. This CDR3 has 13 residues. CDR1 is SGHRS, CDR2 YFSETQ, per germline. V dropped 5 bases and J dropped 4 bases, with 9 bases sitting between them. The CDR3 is CASSRGTTGELFF. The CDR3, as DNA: TGCGCCAGCAGTCGAGGAACCACCGGGGAGCTGTTTTTT.

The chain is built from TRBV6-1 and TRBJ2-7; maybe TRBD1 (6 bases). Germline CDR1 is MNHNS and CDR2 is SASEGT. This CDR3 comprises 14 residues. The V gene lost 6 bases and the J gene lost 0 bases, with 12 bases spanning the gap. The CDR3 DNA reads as TGTGCCAGCAGGCAGGGGAGTTCCTCCTACGAGCAGTACTTC. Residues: CASRQGSSSYEQYF.